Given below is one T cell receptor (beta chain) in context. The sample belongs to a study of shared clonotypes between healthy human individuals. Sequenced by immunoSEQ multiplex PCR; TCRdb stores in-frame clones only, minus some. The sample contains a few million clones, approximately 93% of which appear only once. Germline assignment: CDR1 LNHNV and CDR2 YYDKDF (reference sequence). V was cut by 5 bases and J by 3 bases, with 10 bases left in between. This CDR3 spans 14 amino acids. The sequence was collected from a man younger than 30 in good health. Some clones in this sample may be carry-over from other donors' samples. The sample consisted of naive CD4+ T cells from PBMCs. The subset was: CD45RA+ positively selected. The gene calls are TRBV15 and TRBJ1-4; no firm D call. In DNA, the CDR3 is TGTGCCACCAGCTACCAGGTGTCTAATGAAAAACTGTTTTTT. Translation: CATSYQVSNEKLFF.